Given below is one T cell receptor (beta chain) in context. The antigen remains undetermined. The study excluded patients with uncontrolled infection, other autoimmune disease, pregnancy or lactation. It was at first hyperthyroidism diagnosis, before any ophthalmopathy symptoms, that the blood sample was taken. PBMCs were obtained from approximately 10 ml fresh peripheral blood. This sample is drawn from a study of T cells in Graves' hyperthyroidism and ophthalmopathy. Study-wide findings and caveats: Blood also contained most expanded thyroid clonotypes above 0.001.

RNA transcripts served as the template for amplifying TCR beta CDR3 regions. HTBI primers drove first-round RT-PCR of the TCR CDR3. TCRdb redid the calling of the multiplex PCR reads with MiXCR, one entry per CDR3 protein. Found here are around 300,000 distinct CDR3 sequences, roughly 15% of them singletons; the top ten hold more than 30%. Sequencing used blood. This clonotype originated in a woman between 45 and 60 years old with Graves' hyperthyroidism that later progressed to Graves' ophthalmopathy.

DNA for the CDR3: TGTGCCAGCAGCTTGGGACATCTCGAGCAGTACTTC. This sequence encodes CASSLGHLEQYF. V gene TRBV7-9 combines with J gene TRBJ2-7, with a tentative D call TRBD1 (6 bases). V dropped 3 bases and J dropped 6 bases, with 9 bases sitting between them. Germline V gives CDR1 SEHNR, CDR2 FQNEAQ (reference sequence). The CDR3 has 12 residues.